The rows below give T cell receptor beta chains drawn from one sample of a study of shared clonotypes between healthy human individuals. The table came from immunoSEQ multiplex PCR; TCRdb's copy has only in-frame clones and leaves some out. The sample records approximately 2,200,000 clones, about 92% being singletons. The sample consisted of naive CD8+ T cells from PBMCs. These receptor sequences come from a man younger than 35 in good health. Some clones in this sample may be carry-over from other donors' samples. Both conserved end residues are part of each CDR3. D genes are given only for firm matches. Clone size is given for some rows only: seen once, a few or many times, or a class if the clone is expanded.

.	TRBJ1-3	TRBV27	.	15	TGTGCCAGCAGCCTCCTAGGGGGAATTGGAAACACCATATATTTT	CASSLLGGIGNTIYF
.	TRBJ2-2	TRBV9	.	14	TGTGCCAGCAGCGTAGAGGGGCGGACCGGGGAGCTGTTTTTT	CASSVEGRTGELFF
TRBD1	TRBJ2-7	TRBV7-2	.	14	TGTGCCAGCAGCTCATGGACAGGGAGCTACGAGCAGTACTTC	CASSSWTGSYEQYF
.	TRBJ1-4	TRBV7-9	.	14	TGTGCCAGCAGGAAGGACGGGGCTAATGAAAAACTGTTTTTT	CASRKDGANEKLFF
.	TRBJ2-7	TRBV27	.	13	TGTGCCAGCAGTTTATCATGGGGTAGGGAGCAGTACTTC	CASSLSWGREQYF
TRBD1	TRBJ1-4	TRBV11-2	.	15	TGTGCCAGCAGCAGTTGGACAGGGGGGAATGAAAAACTGTTTTTT	CASSSWTGGNEKLFF
TRBD2	TRBJ2-5	TRBV19	.	20	TGTGCCAGTAGTATATTCCCGCCCTCAGGACTAGCGGGCGACCAAGAGACCCAGTACTTC	CASSIFPPSGLAGDQETQYF
.	TRBJ1-2	TRBV5-6	.	15	TGTGCCAGCAGCTTAATCCCAAGGCCGATAGATGGCTACACCTTC	CASSLIPRPIDGYTF
TRBD1	TRBJ1-1	TRBV9	.	13	TGTGCCAGCAGCGCCGACAGGGGCACTGAAGCTTTCTTT	CASSADRGTEAFF
.	TRBJ2-7	TRBV1	.	17	TGCACCAGCAGCCAGGGACTAGCGGGAATCAACTCCTACGAGCAGTACTTC	CTSSQGLAGINSYEQYF
.	TRBJ2-7	TRBV4-1	.	16	TGCGCCAGCAGCCAAGATCCGGGACACCTTACCTACGAGCAGTACTTC	CASSQDPGHLTYEQYF
.	TRBJ2-5	TRBV9	.	14	TGTGCCAGCAGCTGGGGAGAAGGAAGGGAGACCCAGTACTTC	CASSWGEGRETQYF
.	TRBJ1-2	TRBV5-1	.	12	TGCGCCAGCACTGACAGGAACTATGGCTACACCTTC	CASTDRNYGYTF
.	TRBJ2-3	TRBV5-5	.	16	TGTGCCAGCAGCTTGGGCTGGGATACTCGCACAGATACGCAGTATTTT	CASSLGWDTRTDTQYF
.	TRBJ1-4	TRBV13	.	14	TGTGCCAGCAAGCCCAGGGACCCCTACGGAAAACTGTTTTTT	CASKPRDPYGKLFF
.	TRBJ1-2	TRBV6-5	.	15	TGTGCCAGCAGTTACACGGACACCTCTAACTATGGCTACACCTTC	CASSYTDTSNYGYTF
.	TRBJ2-7	TRBV28	once	12	TGTGCCAGCAGTTCAGGGTCCCACGAGCAGTACTTC	CASSSGSHEQYF
TRBD2	TRBJ2-7	TRBV15	.	14	TGTGCCACCAGCAAACGGGCGGGAGTATACGAGCAGTACTTC	CATSKRAGVYEQYF
.	TRBJ2-1	TRBV14	.	13	TGTGCCAGCAGCCGCCGTTTGGGCAATGAGCAGTTCTTC	CASSRRLGNEQFF
TRBD1	TRBJ2-7	TRBV9	few	14	TGTGCCAGCAGCGCCGGGACAGGGTTCTACGAGCAGTACTTC	CASSAGTGFYEQYF
TRBD2	TRBJ2-3	TRBV4-2	.	19	TGTGCCAGCAGCCAAGCCTACAGACTAGCGGGAGAAAGGACAGATACGCAGTATTTT	CASSQAYRLAGERTDTQYF
.	TRBJ2-1	TRBV5-4	.	12	TGTGCCAGCAGCTTAGTAATAAATGAGCAGTTCTTC	CASSLVINEQFF
.	TRBJ2-7	TRBV28	.	15	TGTGCCAGCAGTTCAATCCACCTTAGATCAAACGAGCAGTACTTC	CASSSIHLRSNEQYF
TRBD1	TRBJ2-7	TRBV7-9	few	17	TGTGCCAGCAGCCAAGTGCACGTGGGACAGGGTGTGGGCGAGCAGTACTTC	CASSQVHVGQGVGEQYF
TRBD1	TRBJ2-5	TRBV28	.	14	TGTGCCAGCAGCCCGAGGGGGCCTCGGTGGACCCAGTACTTC	CASSPRGPRWTQYF
TRBD1	TRBJ2-7	TRBV27	few	14	TGTGCCAGCAGTTGGACAGGGGGCTTCTACGAGCAGTACTTC	CASSWTGGFYEQYF
TRBD2	TRBJ2-5	TRBV6-5	.	15	TGTGCCAGCAGCAGACTAGCGGGAGGCCAAGAGACCCAGTACTTC	CASSRLAGGQETQYF
TRBD1	TRBJ2-7	TRBV5-1	.	16	TGCGCCAGCAGCTTGGGGGGACAGGGAAGCTCCTACGAGCAGTACTTC	CASSLGGQGSSYEQYF
.	TRBJ1-1	TRBV4-1	.	15	TGCGCCAGCAGCCAAGCGGTCGGTATGAACACTGAAGCTTTCTTT	CASSQAVGMNTEAFF
.	TRBJ1-4	TRBV7-8	.	15	TGTGCCAGCAGCCGGCCTCGGACAAGTAATGAAAAACTGTTTTTT	CASSRPRTSNEKLFF
TRBD1	TRBJ1-5	TRBV6-6	.	16	TGTGCCAGCAGTTACGGTCGGGACAGACCGATCCAGCCCCAGCATTTT	CASSYGRDRPIQPQHF
TRBD2	TRBJ2-1	TRBV7-3	once	17	TGTGCCAGCAGTTTCCGATTAGCCGGGACTAGCTACAATGAGCAGTTCTTC	CASSFRLAGTSYNEQFF
.	TRBJ2-3	TRBV19	.	13	TGTGCCAGTAGCCCTGGGCGGACAGATACGCAGTATTTT	CASSPGRTDTQYF
TRBD1	TRBJ2-3	TRBV5-6	.	15	TGTGCCAGCAGCTTGGCGGGACAGGGAACAGATACGCAGTATTTT	CASSLAGQGTDTQYF
.	TRBJ1-2	TRBV27	.	14	TGTGCCAGCAGTTTATTGACGGGAAGTGGCGGCTACACCTTC	CASSLLTGSGGYTF
.	TRBJ2-7	TRBV27	.	13	TGTGCCAGCATCGGCAGGGAAAGCTACGAGCAGTACTTC	CASIGRESYEQYF
.	TRBJ1-1	TRBV11-2	.	16	TGTGCCAGCAGCCAGCTCCTCGAGTCGGGGGGCACCGAAGCTTTCTTT	CASSQLLESGGTEAFF
.	TRBJ1-1	TRBV10-3	.	13	TGTGCCATCAGTGAGACGGAACGTACTGAAGCTTTCTTT	CAISETERTEAFF
.	TRBJ2-1	TRBV6-6	once	14	TGTGCCAGCAGTTACCGGGGCTCGTACAATGAGCAGTTCTTC	CASSYRGSYNEQFF
.	TRBJ2-1	TRBV7-9	.	12	TGTGCCAGCAGCTTAGGGGTCTATGAGCAGTTCTTC	CASSLGVYEQFF
.	TRBJ2-7	TRBV28	.	13	TGTGCCAGCACCCCGCTGGCGGAGCAGGAGCAGTACTTC	CASTPLAEQEQYF